This TCR beta chain was identified in a study of blood T cell repertoires in COVID-19. This table comes from immunoSEQ multiplex PCR, and its TCRdb copy is limited to in-frame clones, with some not included. Here the sample spans around 80,000 clones, 82% being singletons. The CDR3 extends over 16 amino acids. The germline CDR1 and CDR2 sequences are LNHNV and YYDKDF (reference sequence). Trimming took off 0 bases at V and 5 bases at J, with 16 bases between the two ends. This clone was seen a few times. Sequencing was carried out using peripheral blood. The sequence derives from a man aged 80 or over with acute or convalescent COVID-19. V and J are TRBV15 and TRBJ1-1; D uncertain. CDR3 amino acids: CATSRDTSVRKTEAFF. Written as DNA, the CDR3 is TGTGCCACCAGCAGAGATACATCCGTCAGGAAAACTGAAGCTTTCTTT.